The TCR beta chain described here comes from a study of CD8+CD57+ T cells in acquired aplastic anemia. Patients included in sequencing had previously demonstrated CD8+CD57+ cell expansion by flow cytometry. CDR3 and TCR beta VDJ profiling relied on genomic DNA as the template. From the reads, TCRdb called clonotypes with MiXCR, one entry per CDR3 protein. This sample has about 150,000 distinct CDR3 sequences; around 47% occur once, and the top ten carry about 2.9%. This clonotype was recorded only once. V lost 6 bases to trimming and J lost 7 bases; unmatched junction nucleotides: 5. The CDR3 has 13 amino acids. From germline, CDR1 is SNHLY and CDR2 FYNNEI.

This clonotype was sampled from a human donor with aplastic anemia. The chain combines TRBV2 with TRBJ2-7; 11 bases line up with TRBD1. Sample: sorted CD4+, CD8+, or CD8+CD57+ T cells (not recorded which) from PBMCs. CDR3 nucleotides: TGTGCCAGCAGCCGAGGGACAGGGGGAGAGCAGTACTTC. This sequence encodes CASSRGTGGEQYF.